These 19 T cell receptor beta chains were all obtained from the same sample, sequenced in a study of radiotherapy plus CTLA-4 blockade in lung cancer. Only in-frame clones appear in the TCRdb table, and some are missing; sequencing was by immunoSEQ multiplex PCR. The sample carries about 60,000 clones, roughly four fifths recorded once. Sequences were derived from peripheral blood, sampled from a patient treated with radiotherapy plus ipilimumab. These receptors originate from a human donor with non-small cell lung cancer who had a partial response to radiotherapy plus ipilimumab.

V gene TRBV7-2 combines with J gene TRBJ1-5; D not resolved. There are 14 residues in the CDR3. The V end was cut by 1 base, the J end by 6 bases, with 10 bases between. The germline gives CDR1 SGHTA, CDR2 FQGNSA. CDR3 in DNA: TGTGCCAGCAGCTTAGAGCGGGAGGGTCAGCCCCAGCATTTT. It encodes CASSLEREGQPQHF.

The chain joins TRBV29-1 to TRBJ2-1; TRBD2 agrees at 7 bases. The junction had 10 bases not matched to a gene; V was cut back by 5 bases and J by 0 bases. CDR1 SQVTM and CDR2 ANQGSEA come from the germline V gene. This CDR3 region has 16 residues. The DNA for the CDR3 is TGCAGCGTTATGGGCGGAGCTAGCGGCTCCTACAATGAGCAGTTCTTC. Its translation: CSVMGGASGSYNEQFF.

The V and J genes are TRBV14 and TRBJ1-1; D is uncertain. From germline, CDR1 is SGHDN and CDR2 FVKESK. Trimming shortened V by 0 bases and J by 3 bases, and 14 bases separated the two germline ends. There are 16 residues in the CDR3. The CDR3 sequence is CASSQDIDLGDTEAFF. Here the CDR3 DNA reads TGTGCCAGCAGCCAAGATATAGACCTCGGGGACACTGAAGCTTTCTTT.

This chain links TRBV2 with TRBJ2-7, with TRBD1 matching over 8 bases. The V gene end was trimmed by 3 bases and the J gene end by 2 bases; junction bases not matched to a gene: 6. The V gene's germline CDR1 is SNHLY and CDR2 FYNNEI. The CDR3 contains 15 residues. CDR3 in amino acids: CASSDPGQAAYEQYF. In nucleotides, the CDR3 is TGTGCCAGCAGTGATCCGGGACAGGCGGCCTACGAGCAGTACTTC.

The CDR3 spells CASSVSGREYNEQFF. The CDR3 DNA follows: TGTGCCAGCAGCGTCAGCGGGAGGGAATACAATGAGCAGTTCTTC. V usage is TRBV9 and J usage is TRBJ2-1; 10 nucleotides line up with TRBD2. The germline gives CDR1 SGDLS, CDR2 YYNGEE. V was pared by 2 bases and J by 4 bases, with 3 bases of the junction left unmatched. The CDR3 is made up of 15 amino acids.

The DNA for the CDR3 is TGCGCCAGCAGCTTGTCGGTCATCCCTATTCAAGAGACCCAGTACTTC. Protein sequence: CASSLSVIPIQETQYF. This sequence joins TRBV5-1 and TRBJ2-5, with no clear D. Trimming took off 1 base at V and 2 bases at J, with 15 bases between the two ends. Germline CDR1 is SGHRS and CDR2 is YFSETQ. The CDR3 totals 16 residues.

This chain uses TRBV30 with TRBJ2-7; 10 bases agree with TRBD2. V lost 0 bases and J lost 6; bases outside the gene matches: 8. Germline loops: CDR1 GTSNPN, CDR2 SVGIG (reference sequence). This CDR3 contains 15 residues. The CDR3 sequence: CAWSVGAGGAAEQYF. The CDR3 bases are TGTGCCTGGAGTGTAGGAGCGGGAGGGGCAGCCGAGCAGTACTTC.

The chain employs TRBV5-8 and TRBJ1-3; 7 nucleotides agree with TRBD1. The CDR3 is made up of 14 amino acids. Germline-derived CDR1 and CDR2 are SGHTS and YDEGEE. The V gene end was trimmed by 4 bases and the J gene end by 3 bases; junction bases not matched to a gene: 4. CDR3 sequence reads: CASSRDRGGNTIYF. The CDR3 bases are TGTGCCAGCAGCCGGGACAGAGGTGGAAACACCATATATTTT.

V and J are TRBV5-4 and TRBJ2-5; 7 positions agree with TRBD1. Trimming took 4 bases from V and 2 from J; bases not matched to a gene: 5. Germline CDR1 SGHNT, CDR2 YYREEE (reference sequence). This CDR3 has 14 residues. CDR3 loop: CASSGGQRQETQYF. The CDR3 DNA is TGTGCCAGCAGCGGGGGACAGAGGCAAGAGACCCAGTACTTC.

This chain joins TRBV6-1 and TRBJ1-5, with 7 bases identical to TRBD1. The CDR3 has 13 residues. The J segment lost 6 bases and the V segment lost 7 bases, leaving 6 bases of the junction unmatched. Germline CDR1 and CDR2: MNHNS and SASEGT. CDR3 in amino acids: CASTPDRAQPQHF. In DNA form, the CDR3 reads TGTGCCAGCACCCCCGACAGGGCTCAGCCCCAGCATTTT.

The chain has TRBV29-1 and TRBJ1-1; a possible D gene is TRBD1 (5 bases). Germline CDR1 SQVTM, CDR2 ANQGSEA. This CDR3 has 14 amino acids. Trimming removed 7 bases at V and 4 bases at J, with 19 bases between. The CDR3 DNA reads as TGCAGCGCCCCTGGAGTAAGTGGGGCCACTGAAGCTTTCTTT. Protein product: CSAPGVSGATEAFF.

The chain employs TRBV7-2 and TRBJ2-7, with TRBD2 as a possible D gene (6 bases). The CDR3 covers 14 residues. Trimming cost V 3 bases and J 6 bases, with 15 bases left between them. In germline, CDR1 is SGHTA, CDR2 FQGNSA. Here the CDR3 reads CASSLVLHGGEQYF. The DNA of the CDR3 is TGTGCCAGCAGCTTGGTACTCCACGGGGGCGAGCAGTACTTC.

The chain combines TRBV27 with TRBJ1-6; D is perhaps TRBD1 (6 bases). The CDR3 runs 15 residues. The germline V and J ends were trimmed by 1 base and 8 bases, with 12 bases remaining between them. CDR1 is MNHEY and CDR2 is SMNVEV in the germline V gene (reference sequence). As DNA, the CDR3 is TGTGCCAGCAGTTTATTGCGGACAGAAGATTCACCCCTCCACTTT. Protein product: CASSLLRTEDSPLHF.

A single count supports this clone. This rearrangement joins TRBV5-6 to TRBJ1-1, with no clear D. Germline-derived CDR1 and CDR2 are SGHDT and YYEEEE. CDR3 size: 13 residues. The V end was cut by 1 base, the J end by 4 bases, with 8 bases between. CDR3 bases: TGTGCCAGCAGCTTGACGGGGATCACTGAAGCTTTCTTT. Translating it yields CASSLTGITEAFF.

This clone was found once. The V gene is TRBV6-5, the J gene TRBJ1-2; 10 bases fit TRBD1. J gave up 5 bases and V 7 bases, and 10 bases lay outside the gene matches. The CDR3 is made up of 15 amino acids. Germline V gene sequence: CDR1 MNHEY, CDR2 SVGAGI. As DNA, the CDR3 is TGTGCCAGCATCGACCCGGGACAGGGGAGGTATGGCTACACCTTC. This sequence encodes CASIDPGQGRYGYTF.

The CDR3 sequence: CASKPRGAGPYNEQFF. The CDR3 DNA follows: TGCGCCAGCAAACCCCGGGGGGCAGGTCCCTACAATGAGCAGTTCTTC. This chain uses TRBV5-1 with TRBJ2-1; TRBD2 might be the D (7 bases). CDR1 and CDR2 (germline): SGHRS, YFSETQ. The CDR3 contains 16 residues. V was shortened by 6 bases and J by 2 bases, with 18 bases between the two germline ends.

This rearrangement joins TRBV5-1 to TRBJ2-7, with TRBD1 identical over 9 bases. The germline V gene encodes CDR1 SGHRS and CDR2 YFSETQ. The V gene end was trimmed by 3 bases and the J gene end by 6 bases; junction bases not matched to a gene: 7. CDR3 size: 14 residues. This chain's CDR3 is CASSWDRVGFEQYF. The DNA for the CDR3 is TGCGCCAGCAGCTGGGACAGGGTTGGCTTCGAGCAGTACTTC.

This clone appeared a single time. V is TRBV4-1 and J is TRBJ2-1; 9 nucleotides align to TRBD2. This CDR3 region has 19 residues. Germline CDR1 is MGHRA and CDR2 is YSYEKL. Germline trimming cut 1 base from V and 6 bases from J; bases unmatched to any gene: 16. The CDR3 sequence: CASSQVGGRKREAPNEQFF. The CDR3 DNA sequence: TGCGCCAGCAGCCAAGTAGGGGGGCGGAAGCGGGAGGCCCCCAATGAGCAGTTCTTC.

The rearrangement links TRBV9 to TRBJ2-1, with 11 bases lining up with TRBD2. The length of the CDR3 is 15 residues. Trimming took 3 bases from V and 8 from J; bases not matched to a gene: 7. Per germline, CDR1 SGDLS and CDR2 YYNGEE. The CDR3 bases are TGTGCCAGCAGCGGGAGGACTAGCGGGCGAGATGAGCAGTTCTTC. This translates into CASSGRTSGRDEQFF.